The clone carrying this T cell receptor beta chain was seen only once. Its antigen is not known. The data were obtained in a study of T cell responses to AZD1222 COVID-19 vaccine. Whole-study findings and limits: When two AZD1222 doses had been given, Spike-specific TCR breadth and depth rose.

Produced via immunoSEQ multiplex PCR; TCRdb's table is partial and in-frame only. Of around 190,000 clones listed, just over 90% were seen once; the top ten hold about 1.7%. V lost 2 bases, J lost 5 bases, and 10 bases lay in between. The CDR3 is made up of 13 amino acids. Germline V gives CDR1 MRHNA, CDR2 SNTAGT. The receptor comes from an adult who received the AZD1222 COVID-19 vaccine. Sequenced here: peripheral blood, sampled 28 days after the second AZD1222 dose. The rearrangement links TRBV6-4 to TRBJ2-7; D perhaps matches TRBD2 (5 bases). CDR3 sequence reads: CASSDGGGHEQYF. DNA of the CDR3: TGTGCCAGCAGTGACGGAGGAGGCCACGAGCAGTACTTC.